This entry lists 13 T cell receptor beta chains sequenced from one sample in a study of blood T cell repertoires in COVID-19. Measured with immunoSEQ multiplex PCR; TCRdb has only the in-frame clones, and not every one. The data contain roughly 62,000 clones, 80% to 95% of them singletons. Material: peripheral blood. The receptors originated from a human donor in a cohort sampled during active COVID-19.

The J gene is TRBJ2-7, the V gene TRBV11-2; the match to TRBD2 covers 15 bases. V trimming: 7 bases; J trimming: 6 bases; junction bases outside the gene matches: 4. Germline V lookup: CDR1 SGHAT, CDR2 FQNNGV. The CDR3 is 14 residues long. The CDR3: CASIRGLAGGEQYF. The CDR3 coding sequence is TGTGCCAGCATCAGGGGACTAGCGGGGGGCGAGCAGTACTTC.

The V and J genes are TRBV5-4 and TRBJ2-3, with 7 bases identical to TRBD2. Per the germline V gene, CDR1 is SGHNT and CDR2 is YYREEE (reference sequence). The CDR3 is made up of 15 amino acids. After removal of 4 bases from V and 2 bases from J, the junction contained 7 bases not matched to a gene. The CDR3 spells CASSGRDYITDTQYF. The CDR3 bases are TGTGCCAGCAGCGGCCGGGACTACATCACAGATACGCAGTATTTT.

The chain uses TRBV19 and TRBJ1-2, with 9 positions matching TRBD1. CDR3 length: 15 amino acids. Germline CDR1 LNHDA, CDR2 SQIVND (reference sequence). J lost 2 bases, V lost 1 base, and 2 bases had no gene match. The CDR3 spells CASSIGDRANYGYTF. DNA for the CDR3: TGTGCCAGTAGTATAGGGGACAGGGCGAACTATGGCTACACCTTC.

Notes on this clone: At one boundary the junction diverges from the germline segment, which might be a read error. The genes are TRBV29-1 and TRBJ2-5; TRBD2 might be the D (5 bases). The CDR3 runs to 14 residues. The germline V gene has CDR1 SQVTM and CDR2 ANQGSEA. The CDR3 protein is CSVEGPAGQKTQYF. The DNA of the CDR3 is TGCAGCGTTGAAGGGCCCGCGGGCCAAAAGACCCAGTACTTC. Variable domain in full (rest from reference TRBV29-1 and TRBJ2-5): SAVISQKPSRDICQRGTSLTIQCQVDSQVTMMFWYRQQPGQSLTLIATANQGSEATYESGFVIDKFPISRPNLTFSTLTVSNMSPEDSSIYLCSVEGPAGQKTQYFGPGTRLLVL.

The chain joins TRBV27 to TRBJ2-3; unclear D gene. V lost 3 bases, J lost 4 bases, and 8 bases lay in between. This CDR3 has 13 amino acids. Germline V gene data show CDR1 as MNHEY and CDR2 as SMNVEV (reference sequence). The CDR3 DNA reads as TGTGCCAGCAGTTTTCGCGGATCAGATACGCAGTATTTT. Translation: CASSFRGSDTQYF.

The chain uses TRBV5-1 and TRBJ2-2; no clear D gene. CDR3 length equals 14 residues. Trimming cost V 4 bases and J 6 bases, with 13 bases left between them. The germline V gene encodes CDR1 SGHRS and CDR2 YFSETQ. The CDR3 region is CASSGPINAGELFF. In nucleotides, the CDR3 is TGCGCCAGCAGCGGGCCGATCAATGCCGGGGAGCTGTTTTTT.

Written as DNA, the CDR3 is TGTGCCAGCAGCCCCGGCGGGACAGGGTTCCCTGAAGCTTTCTTT. Residues: CASSPGGTGFPEAFF. The rearrangement uses TRBV7-9 and TRBJ1-1; 9 nucleotides align to TRBD1. This CDR3 spans 15 amino acids. After removal of 5 bases from V and 6 bases from J, the junction contained 10 bases not matched to a gene. Germline loops: CDR1 SEHNR, CDR2 FQNEAQ (reference sequence). Variable domain in full (rest from reference TRBV7-9 and TRBJ1-1): DTGVSQNPRHKITKRGQNVTFRCDPISEHNRLYWYRQTLGQGPEFLTYFQNEAQLEKSRLLSDRFSAERPKGSFSTLEIQRTEQGDSAMYLCASSPGGTGFPEAFFGQGTRLTVV.

This clone was detected a few times. The CDR3 nucleotides read TGTGCCAGTAGTTCTTGGGGGGATCAGCCCCAGCATTTT. Translating it yields CASSSWGDQPQHF. The chain joins TRBV19 to TRBJ1-5; a weak D match, TRBD1 (5 bases). Trimming shortened V by 5 bases and J by 5 bases, and 10 bases separated the two germline ends. Germline lookup yields CDR1 LNHDA and CDR2 SQIVND (reference sequence). CDR3 length: 13 amino acids.

The CDR3 protein is CASSRSGGRYEQYF. Here the CDR3 DNA reads TGTGCCAGCAGCCGGAGCGGGGGCCGGTACGAGCAGTACTTC. The V gene is TRBV3-1 (or the pseudogene TRBV3-2), the J gene TRBJ2-7; 8 bases line up with TRBD2. The V and J ends lost 4 bases and 4 bases, in that order; junction bases with no gene match: 6. CDR3 length: 14 amino acids. The germline V gene has CDR1 LGHDT and CDR2 YNNKEL (reference sequence).

This chain uses TRBV28 with TRBJ1-1; D possibly corresponds to TRBD1 (6 bases). The CDR3 is 15 residues long. The V end lost 6 bases, the J end lost 3 bases, and 17 bases lay between the germline ends. Germline assignment: CDR1 MDHEN and CDR2 SYDVKM. The CDR3 DNA follows: TGTGCCAGCAGCAAGACAGGTGCGGCGCACACTGAAGCTTTCTTT. It translates to CASSKTGAAHTEAFF.

This chain joins TRBV5-5 and TRBJ2-3; the D gene is possibly TRBD2 (6 bases). The V end lost 3 bases, the J end lost 0 bases, and 14 bases lay between the germline ends. Germline CDR1 SGHKS, CDR2 YYEKEE (reference sequence). The length of the CDR3 is 16 residues. CDR3 region: CASSSNSGFSTDTQYF. Here the CDR3 DNA reads TGTGCCAGCAGCTCTAATAGCGGTTTTAGCACAGATACGCAGTATTTT.

The gene calls are TRBV3-1 (or the pseudogene TRBV3-2) and TRBJ2-1; 7 bases are a match to TRBD2. Germline-derived CDR1 and CDR2 are LGHDT and YNNKEL (reference sequence). J lost 10 bases, V lost 4 bases, and 4 bases had no gene match. The CDR3 is 12 amino acids. The CDR3 DNA reads TGTGCCAGCAGCCTCGCCGGGGGGGAGCAGTTCTTC. Protein sequence: CASSLAGGEQFF.

This CDR3 reads CASGSGVSTDTQYF. CDR3 in DNA: TGTGCCAGCGGAAGCGGGGTGAGCACAGATACGCAGTATTTT. The chain is built from TRBV19 and TRBJ2-3, with TRBD2 matching 7 bases. V dropped 9 bases and J dropped 0; count of bases not matched to a gene: 6. Germline CDR1 and CDR2: LNHDA and SQIVND (reference sequence). The CDR3 is 14 amino acids.